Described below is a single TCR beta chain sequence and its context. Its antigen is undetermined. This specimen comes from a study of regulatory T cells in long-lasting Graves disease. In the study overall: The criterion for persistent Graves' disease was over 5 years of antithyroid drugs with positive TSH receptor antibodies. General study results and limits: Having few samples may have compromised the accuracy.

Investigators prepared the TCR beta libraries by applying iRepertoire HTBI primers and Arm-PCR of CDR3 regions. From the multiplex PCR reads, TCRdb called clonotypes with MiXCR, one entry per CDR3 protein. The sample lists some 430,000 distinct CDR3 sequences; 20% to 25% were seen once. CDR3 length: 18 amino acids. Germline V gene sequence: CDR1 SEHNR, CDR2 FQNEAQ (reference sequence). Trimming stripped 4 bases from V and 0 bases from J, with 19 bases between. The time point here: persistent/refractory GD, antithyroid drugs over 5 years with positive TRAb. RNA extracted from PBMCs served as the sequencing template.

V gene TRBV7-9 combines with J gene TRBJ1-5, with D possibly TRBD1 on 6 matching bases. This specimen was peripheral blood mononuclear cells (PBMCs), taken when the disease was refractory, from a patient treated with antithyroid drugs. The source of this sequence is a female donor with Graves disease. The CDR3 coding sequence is TGTGCCAGCAGCTCCATAATATCGACAGGACGTAGCAATCAGCCCCAGCATTTT. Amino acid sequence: CASSSIISTGRSNQPQHF.